In this sample, the clone carrying this T cell receptor gamma chain turned up a few times. The antigen is undetermined. Germline CDR1 GITISATS, CDR2 ISYDGTV (reference sequence). This CDR3 comprises 14 residues. The ends lost 0 bases at V and 6 bases at J; junction bases unmatched: 8. This specimen comes from a study of Vδ1+ human thymocytes. Study-wide points: Highly polyclonal TRG and TRD repertoires with Gaussian CDR3 length distributions appeared in thymus.

Extracted RNA was reverse transcribed into cDNA. CDR3 amplicons came from multiplex PCR with pooled V-gene forward and constant-region reverse primers. TCRdb fed the multiplex PCR reads to CATT. The sample carries about 22,000 gamma-chain clones, around 15% recorded once. This TCR came from a child less than two years old who had congenital heart surgery. The source material was Vdelta1+ gamma-delta thymocytes from the thymus. Subset given: FACS-sorted CD3+ TCRalphabeta- TCRVdelta1+ TCRVdelta2- thymocytes. This rearrangement joins TRGV9 to TRGJ1 or TRGJ2. This chain's CDR3 is CALWEVERSYKKLF. The DNA of the CDR3 is TGTGCCTTGTGGGAGGTGGAACGATCTTATAAGAAACTCTTT.